One sample yielded the 8 T cell receptor beta chains listed below, sequenced in a study of T cell responses to AZD1222 COVID-19 vaccine. The method was immunoSEQ multiplex PCR; TCRdb's version includes in-frame clones alone and lacks a portion of them. Of approximately 160,000 clones detected, roughly 92% appear once; the ten largest clones hold roughly 5.6%. The sample consisted of peripheral blood, taken 28 days after the second AZD1222 dose. The receptors shown here come from an adult who received the AZD1222 COVID-19 vaccine.

The chain combines TRBV12-3 or TRBV12-4 with TRBJ2-5; 7 bases agree with TRBD2. The CDR3 covers 13 residues. V was pared by 6 bases and J by 0 bases, with 1 base of the junction left unmatched. The CDR3 coding sequence is TGTGCCAGCAGGGGGACTAACCAAGAGACCCAGTACTTC. The encoded protein is CASRGTNQETQYF.

V gene TRBV27 combines with J gene TRBJ2-1; D might be TRBD2 (5 bases). This CDR3 has 15 amino acids. The germline gives CDR1 MNHEY, CDR2 SMNVEV (reference sequence). V lost 0 bases and J lost 4, with 10 bases in between. Here the CDR3 reads CASSLSGSGYNEQFF. In DNA form, the CDR3 reads TGTGCCAGCAGTTTATCTGGGAGCGGATACAATGAGCAGTTCTTC.

The chain joins TRBV6-5 to TRBJ1-3, with TRBD1 matching 9 bases. Germline CDR1 MNHEY, CDR2 SVGAGI. The junction had 2 bases not matched to a gene; V was cut back by 2 bases and J by 0 bases. The CDR3 has 16 amino acids. The CDR3 DNA sequence: TGTGCCAGCAGTTACGGGACAGGGATCTCTGGAAACACCATATATTTT. It translates to CASSYGTGISGNTIYF.

This sequence joins TRBV5-1 and TRBJ2-1, with D possibly being TRBD2 (6 bases). CDR1 and CDR2 (germline): SGHRS, YFSETQ. CDR3 length equals 13 residues. The V gene lost 5 bases and the J gene lost 8 bases, with 14 bases spanning the gap. CDR3 sequence: CASSSLPGDEQFF. CDR3 nucleotides: TGCGCCAGCAGTTCCCTCCCGGGGGATGAGCAGTTCTTC.

The chain combines TRBV11-1 with TRBJ1-1; D is undetermined. V was trimmed by 1 base and J by 6 bases, leaving 9 bases between them. The CDR3 runs to 13 residues. CDR1 is SGHAT and CDR2 is FQDESV in the germline V gene (reference sequence). The CDR3 nucleotides are TGTGCCAGCAGCTTAGGAGGTAACCCTGAAGCTTTCTTT. Translating gives CASSLGGNPEAFF.

The V call is TRBV5-1, the J call TRBJ2-2; 7 nucleotides align to TRBD1. Germline V gene sequence: CDR1 SGHRS, CDR2 YFSETQ. This CDR3 is 16 amino acids long. After removal of 0 bases from V and 0 bases from J, the junction contained 2 bases not matched to a gene. Here the CDR3 reads CASSLVGTANTGELFF. DNA of the CDR3: TGCGCCAGCAGCTTGGTCGGGACAGCGAACACCGGGGAGCTGTTTTTT.

This clone appeared once. The V gene is TRBV21-1, the J gene TRBJ2-1; the DNA was not compared with TRBD1, the D call given in the table. TRBV21-1 is termed a pseudogene. This CDR3 contains 16 residues. The CDR3 nucleotides are TGTGCCAGCAGCAAAGCAACAGGGGACTCCTACAATGAGCAGTTCTTC. Protein: CASSKATGDSYNEQFF.

The V and J genes are TRBV7-8 and TRBJ2-3; D uncertain. Germline V CDR1 and CDR2: SGHVS, FQNEAQ. The germline V and J ends were trimmed by 1 base and 6 bases, with 11 bases remaining between them. The CDR3 sequence is 14 residues long. CDR3 bases: TGTGCCAGCAGCTTAGGGGCAGCATCCGATACGCAGTATTTT. Translation: CASSLGAASDTQYF.